The 24 T cell receptor beta chains listed next were all sequenced from one sample in a study of cytomegalovirus exposure and HLA in healthy donors. 60 Vbeta and 13 Jbeta primers were used in PCR. Method: immunoSEQ multiplex PCR; TCRdb's copy keeps in-frame clones and lacks some. The sample holds 200,000 to 250,000 clones, 75% to 90% seen once. Sequenced sample: PBMCs. These receptors were collected from a woman aged 18-29 years in good health and CMV-seronegative.

J is TRBJ1-2 and V is TRBV2, with a possible D match to TRBD1 (6 bases). V was trimmed by 5 bases and J by 6 bases, leaving 13 bases between them. Germline CDR1 reads SNHLY; CDR2 reads FYNNEI. The CDR3 totals 13 residues. In DNA form, the CDR3 reads TGTGCCAGCAGTTGGAGTTCAGGGGATGGCTACACCTTC. Protein sequence: CASSWSSGDGYTF.

The chain links TRBV28 to TRBJ1-2, with TRBD1 as a possible D gene (5 bases). The CDR3 is made up of 12 amino acids. The germline gives CDR1 MDHEN, CDR2 SYDVKM. Between the trimmed V and J ends, which lost 7 bases and 3 bases, there was a span of 9 bases. The CDR3 spells CASKSGYYGYTF. As DNA, the CDR3 is TGTGCCAGCAAATCAGGGTACTATGGCTACACCTTC.

The rearrangement joins TRBV11-2 to TRBJ1-1; 8 bases align to TRBD1. Trimming removed 4 bases from V and 1 base from J; junction bases left unmatched: 5. Looked up from germline, CDR1 is SGHAT and CDR2 is FQNNGV. The CDR3 runs 15 residues. The CDR3 sequence: CASSSWTGRNTEAFF. The CDR3 DNA reads TGTGCCAGCAGCTCGTGGACAGGGAGGAACACTGAAGCTTTCTTT.

This clone was found once. This CDR3 reads CASSPGPGDQPQHF. DNA for the CDR3: TGTGCCAGCTCCCCCGGTCCGGGTGATCAGCCCCAGCATTTT. The chain joins TRBV18 to TRBJ1-5; unclear D gene. CDR3 length: 14 amino acids. V lost 6 bases and J 5 bases, leaving 14 bases between the germline ends. Per the germline V gene, CDR1 is KGHSH and CDR2 is LQKENI.

The chain is built from TRBV5-1 and TRBJ1-1, with TRBD1 as a possible D gene (5 bases). The CDR3 runs to 13 residues. Trimming removed 4 bases at V and 6 bases at J, with 13 bases between. Germline loops: CDR1 SGHRS, CDR2 YFSETQ. Written as DNA, the CDR3 is TGCGCCAGCAGCGTGACAGTTAACGCTGAAGCTTTCTTT. Translated, it gives CASSVTVNAEAFF.

The CDR3 here is CASSPPGGRGDLGYTF. In nucleotides, the CDR3 is TGCGCCAGCAGCCCCCCGGGCGGGAGGGGGGATCTCGGCTACACCTTC. The chain links TRBV4-1 to TRBJ1-2; maybe TRBD1 (6 bases). Trimming took off 4 bases at V and 8 bases at J, with 23 bases between the two ends. Germline assignment: CDR1 MGHRA and CDR2 YSYEKL. The CDR3 spans 16 residues.

This chain links TRBV5-1 with TRBJ1-2; 8 nucleotides match TRBD1. This CDR3 is built from 12 residues. Trimming at V came to 4 bases and at J to 8 bases, leaving 4 bases not matched to a gene. CDR1 SGHRS and CDR2 YFSETQ come from the germline V gene. CDR3 DNA sequence: TGCGCCAGCAGCCTTGACAGGGGAGGCTACACCTTC. Encoded protein: CASSLDRGGYTF.

This chain uses TRBV5-1 with TRBJ2-7; D is possibly TRBD1 (6 bases). V was pared by 0 bases and J by 3 bases, with 7 bases between. This CDR3 has 13 amino acids. Germline CDR1 reads SGHRS; CDR2 reads YFSETQ. The CDR3 DNA is TGCGCCAGCAGCTTGGGACAGGTCTACGAGCAGTACTTC. It yields the protein CASSLGQVYEQYF.

The chain joins TRBV27 to TRBJ1-5; D not certain. The germline V gene encodes CDR1 MNHEY and CDR2 SMNVEV (reference sequence). Trimming took off 5 bases at V and 0 bases at J, with 8 bases between the two ends. The CDR3 spans 14 residues. The CDR3 loop reads CASSQRHSNQPQHF. The DNA of the CDR3 is TGTGCCAGCAGTCAGAGGCATAGCAATCAGCCCCAGCATTTT.

V gene TRBV27 combines with J gene TRBJ2-7, with a tentative D call TRBD2 (5 bases). V was clipped by 5 bases and J by 3 bases, with 14 bases between them. The CDR3 contains 14 residues. CDR1 and CDR2 from the germline V gene are MNHEY and SMNVEV (reference sequence). CDR3 bases: TGTGCCAGCAGTGGAGGCTGGGCTAGCTACGAGCAGTACTTC. This sequence encodes CASSGGWASYEQYF.

The chain links TRBV5-1 to TRBJ1-4; D perhaps matches TRBD1 (6 bases). This CDR3 spans 15 amino acids. Germline V CDR1 and CDR2: SGHRS, YFSETQ. V shed 4 bases and J shed 2 bases, with 12 bases lying between them. The CDR3: CASSPGGRTNEKLFF. The CDR3 bases are TGCGCCAGCAGCCCGGGGGGGCGTACTAATGAAAAACTGTTTTTT.

This rearrangement joins TRBV6-6 to TRBJ2-1, with unresolved D. The V end was cut by 6 bases, the J end by 10 bases, with 10 bases between. The germline V gene has CDR1 MNHNY and CDR2 SVGAGI (reference sequence). The CDR3 runs to 11 residues. The DNA for the CDR3 is TGTGCCAGCAGGAGCGACCCAGAGCAGTTCTTC. Its protein product is CASRSDPEQFF.

The chain combines TRBV29-1 with TRBJ2-7; a possible D gene is TRBD1 (6 bases). There are 15 residues in the CDR3. Trimming took off 0 bases at V and 2 bases at J, with 14 bases between the two ends. Germline V lookup: CDR1 SQVTM, CDR2 ANQGSEA. Written as DNA, the CDR3 is TGCAGCGTTGAAGATCCTAGACAGGCCCCCTACGAGCAGTACTTC. Its translation is CSVEDPRQAPYEQYF.

V usage is TRBV7-2 and J usage is TRBJ1-4; D is unresolved. CDR3 size: 14 residues. Per germline, CDR1 SGHTA and CDR2 FQGNSA. The V and J ends lost 4 bases and 8 bases respectively, with 14 bases between them. CDR3 sequence (DNA): TGTGCCAGCAGCTCCCCTCCCCGGGTGGAAAAACTGTTTTTT. Its translation: CASSSPPRVEKLFF.

V is TRBV7-2 and J is TRBJ2-1, with D perhaps TRBD1 (6 bases). The CDR3 has 15 amino acids. With 6 bases removed from V and 1 base from J, the gap between germline ends came to 13 bases. Germline V lookup: CDR1 SGHTA, CDR2 FQGNSA. The CDR3 DNA is TGTGCCAGCAGACAAACAGGGATTTCCTACAATGAGCAGTTCTTC. Protein sequence: CASRQTGISYNEQFF.

The chain links TRBV10-3 to TRBJ1-5; D unresolved. The CDR3 spans 13 residues. The V gene lost 0 bases and the J gene lost 9 bases, with 9 bases spanning the gap. Germline values: CDR1 ENHRY, CDR2 SYGVKD. The CDR3 DNA sequence: TGTGCCATCAGTGAGTCGAGGGATAGGCCCCAGCATTTT. Translation: CAISESRDRPQHF.

The V gene is TRBV9, the J gene TRBJ1-3; D is uncertain. Between the trimmed V and J ends, which lost 0 bases and 3 bases, there was a span of 7 bases. Germline loops: CDR1 SGDLS, CDR2 YYNGEE. There are 14 residues in the CDR3. The CDR3 sequence: CASSVVAVGNTIYF. The CDR3 DNA reads TGTGCCAGCAGCGTAGTGGCAGTTGGAAACACCATATATTTT.

The CDR3 here is CSVEAPYGYTF. In DNA, the CDR3 is TGCAGCGTTGAAGCCCCGTATGGCTACACCTTC. This chain links TRBV29-1 with TRBJ1-2; the D is unclear. V lost 1 base and J 5 bases, leaving 5 bases between the germline ends. CDR1 is SQVTM and CDR2 is ANQGSEA in the germline V gene. The CDR3 sequence is 11 residues long.

The rearrangement joins TRBV6-5 to TRBJ1-4; 7 bases fit TRBD1. CDR1 and CDR2 (germline): MNHEY, SVGAGI. This CDR3 spans 15 amino acids. The trim removed 1 base at V and 10 bases at J, leaving 9 bases unmatched. The CDR3 sequence: CASSYFGQARGKLFF. For the CDR3, the DNA is TGTGCCAGCAGTTACTTCGGACAGGCGAGGGGAAAACTGTTTTTT.

This chain joins TRBV6-6 and TRBJ2-5, with 11 bases identical to TRBD2. The J call may be incorrect, as the DNA end agrees better with TRBJ2-7. Per the germline V gene, CDR1 is MNHNY and CDR2 is SVGAGI (reference sequence). The CDR3 has 15 amino acids. The CDR3 here is CASRATSGRNYEQYF. DNA of the CDR3: TGTGCCAGCAGGGCCACTAGCGGGAGAAATTACGAGCAGTACTTC.

This chain connects TRBV13 to TRBJ2-7; the match to TRBD2 covers 8 bases. From germline, CDR1 is PRHDT and CDR2 FYEKMQ (reference sequence). Trimming removed 0 bases from V and 3 bases from J; junction bases left unmatched: 10. This CDR3 comprises 17 residues. CDR3 sequence: CASSLGLEAGGLYEQYF. CDR3 bases: TGTGCCAGCAGCTTAGGCCTCGAGGCGGGAGGACTCTACGAGCAGTACTTC.

The J gene is TRBJ1-1, the V gene TRBV4-3; 12 positions agree with TRBD1. Losses at the gene ends were 3 bases for V and 4 bases for J; bases not matched to a gene: 6. The CDR3 has 16 residues. Germline values: CDR1 LGHNA, CDR2 YSLEER. The CDR3 region has the DNA TGCGCCAGCAGCCAGGGACAGGGGGCTGGGAGCACTGAAGCTTTCTTT. It is translated as CASSQGQGAGSTEAFF.

The rearrangement links TRBV5-1 to TRBJ1-1; perhaps TRBD1 as D (5 bases). The CDR3 sequence is 16 residues long. V was clipped by 0 bases and J by 1 base, with 13 bases between them. Germline V gene sequence: CDR1 SGHRS, CDR2 YFSETQ. This CDR3 reads CASSLGTSKPNTEAFF. The CDR3 bases are TGCGCCAGCAGCTTGGGGACATCCAAGCCGAACACTGAAGCTTTCTTT.

The chain employs TRBV4-1 and TRBJ2-1; TRBD1 aligns across 7 bases. After removal of 4 bases from V and 0 bases from J, the junction contained 9 bases not matched to a gene. The CDR3 consists of 17 residues. CDR1 and CDR2 from the germline V gene are MGHRA and YSYEKL. The CDR3 is CASSPTPAGGSYNEQFF. The CDR3 DNA sequence: TGCGCCAGCAGCCCAACCCCGGCAGGGGGCTCCTACAATGAGCAGTTCTTC.